This T cell receptor beta chain was sequenced during a study of cytomegalovirus exposure and HLA in healthy donors (dated by TCRdb to about 2017). For the study in its entirety: An earlier analysis of fewer than 750 of the donors reported 276 Gb of sequence data and some 110 million unique TCR beta sequences obtained from 150 million to 200 million T cells. The genetic ancestry cluster associated with self-reported Caucasian donors included over 80% of the roughly 380 genotyped donors. The study aimed to test whether signatures of past pathogen exposure could be identified by cataloging public T cell receptors. A later genetic analysis used genome-wide SNP genotypes for about three fifths of the 666 donors, treating that subset as a discovery cohort. An early release that covered 500 to 800 HLA-typed donors contained about 300 gigabases of sequencing data and 65 million to 100 million unique TCR sequences. An earlier analysis of 587 of the donors applied high-throughput TCR beta sequencing to assess whether each TCR beta V gene segment acted as functional or pseudogenic. HLA typing included class I and class II loci at four-digit resolution. The number of donors typed differed by locus, with roughly 629-640 for A, B, C, DRB1 and DQB1, more than 500 for DQA1, 606 for DPA1, and roughly 450 for DPB1. Donor age, sex, ethnicity and CMV serostatus were collected together with the repertoire data. Across around 400 genotyped donors of the cohort, an average of approximately 220,000 unique TCR beta nucleotide sequences per donor were sequenced, and about a sixth of those sequences were non-productive. To predict cytomegalovirus infection status, the study brought together high-throughput TCR immunosequencing, statistical association of individual TCRs with disease status, and machine learning. Besides the first cohort of 500 to 700 subjects, a separate validation cohort made up of roughly 130 different subjects was used. Every discovery cohort repertoire had been produced on one sequencing platform. Rather than drawing on any new phenotypic data, the later analysis identified candidate immune exposures from TCR beta sequences and the way those sequences occurred across donors. A later analysis re-analyzed previously published TCR beta repertoires from roughly 630 donors and added high-resolution HLA genotyping to study TCR occurrence patterns. Because of strong linkage in the cohort, a few DR-DQ haplotypes were treated as single units for association and clustering. The study profiled the T cell repertoires of more than 500 subjects by immunosequencing and related them to cytomegalovirus serostatus.

V lost 1 base and J lost 2 bases; the stretch between them is 7 bases long. CDR3 length: 14 amino acids, cysteine to phenylalanine. Only the CDR3 region is kept as DNA, spanning 42 bases read in frame from base 1. The germline V gene (reference sequence) gives CDR1 as SEHNR and CDR2 as FQNEAQ. On this clone itself: The antigen it recognizes is unknown. Base qualities are not at hand, and no much larger clone is one base apart.

In total, over 600 healthy bone marrow donors made up the cohort. All cohort members were sampled while nominally healthy, although unrecorded immune exposures were likely present. The donor tested CMV seronegative, placing the donor among the approximately 360 seronegative members of the cohort. A peripheral blood sample was provided by each donor, and peripheral blood mononuclear cells were used for TCR beta sequencing. Genomic DNA extraction from the blood cell samples was performed with the Qiagen DNeasy Blood Extraction Kit. General study outcomes and caveats: Compared with the roughly 670-donor mean, donors in an Asian-associated ancestry cluster had fewer N-insertions in productive TCRs, according to a later genetic analysis. Approximately 16 rarely observed V segments, including chromosome 9 orphons, were excluded from the earlier analysis of about 610 of the donors because counts were too low. In a later analysis, several top co-occurrence clusters were reported to appear linked to parvovirus B19, influenza, CMV and Epstein-Barr virus. This cohort had only TCR beta chains sequenced, and the lack of alpha or paired-chain data limited which features could be detected. A further reported finding was that TCR beta sequences accurately predicted the HLA-A and HLA-B alleles for most subjects in the first cohort. Assigning TCR associations to individual alleles was difficult when HLA alleles, especially DR and DQ, strongly co-occurred. A later genetic analysis associated a missense DCLRE1C variant with V-gene and J-gene trimming of TCR beta chains, and an independent cohort replicated the association. For the cohort, immune exposure information was limited to CMV serostatus. In vitro tests confirmed that three of the cytomegalovirus-associated TCR beta chains recognize cytomegalovirus antigens. The study gave a list of 150 to 200 TCR beta chains associated with cytomegalovirus. In a later analysis, about 16,000 TCR beta sequences were associated with specific HLA alleles at a false discovery rate of 0.05. The authors suggested that the approach could potentially be extended to other disease states and immunological phenotypes. A later analysis found that most CMV-associated TCR beta chains appeared HLA-restricted, with HLA associations seemingly driven largely by CMV exposure. The 87-base-pair reads could not distinguish some IMGT-functional V segments, including TRBV6-2 and TRBV6-3, so those segments were excluded. A later analysis found that HLA-associated TCR beta chains were more clonally expanded and had lower generation probabilities than equally common non-associated chains. Because some donors lacked HLA typing at each locus, the association tests relied only on the typed subset. Correlated functional status among segregating V segments might reflect linkage disequilibrium, but an unknown experimental factor could not be ruled out. While some public TCRs were present in many individuals, most TCR sequences turned up only very rarely across donors. In an earlier analysis of 587 of the donors, most TCR beta V segments appeared in productive rearrangements about 87% or about 30% of the time, broadly matching IMGT annotations. Roughly uniform sequencing depth across donors was assumed in presence/absence analyses, although this assumption may not hold. Cytomegalovirus status was reported to be diagnosed by the classifier with high specificity and sensitivity in both the original and validation cohorts. A later analysis found that TCR association rates varied across HLA loci, with DRB1 alleles showing the most associated TCRs and HLA-C alleles the fewest. A cluster of highly shared sequence variants was judged likely to represent a technical artifact of the sequencing pipeline.

The method behind the library was the immunoSEQ multiplex PCR assay. A mixture of 60 forward primers for TCR Vbeta segments and 13 reverse primers for TCR Jbeta segments was used in the multiplex PCR. The CDR3 region of rearranged TCR beta genes was amplified from genomic DNA with a multiplex PCR assay. Amplified TCR beta libraries were sequenced as 87-base-pair reads on the Illumina HiSeq System. The study's processing was this. A later analysis tallied 75 million to 85 million unique TCR beta chains across the 660 or so repertoires, and approximately 9.9 million of those chains were shared by two or more donors. A nearest-neighbor algorithm error-corrected the raw reads and collapsed the reads into unique sequences, merging closely related sequences to remove PCR and sequencing errors. V, D and J gene segments were assigned by aligning CDR3 sequences to IMGT reference sequences. For a sequence to be retained, a match of at least six nucleotides was required to both a V gene segment and a J gene segment. A rearrangement counted as productive if the CDR3 had no stop codons and remained in frame with V and J, and every other rearrangement counted as non-productive. Following IMGT convention, CDR3 was defined as the stretch from the second conserved V-encoded cysteine to the conserved J-encoded phenylalanine. The earlier analysis of about 610 of the donors excluded sequences that lacked an unambiguous match to a single V gene segment. In an earlier analysis of 587 of the donors, V segments were called functional above 56.7% productive rearrangements and were called segregating when the between-donor standard deviation exceeded 5%. A statistical classification framework was built for diagnosing cytomegalovirus status from the catalog of TCR beta chain sequences. In a later analysis, TCR nucleotide sequences were compared against IMGT/GENE-DB human TR gene sequences so that V and J genes could be assigned. A later analysis assigned CDR3 sequences and most-parsimonious VDJ recombination scenarios with the TCRdist pipeline. In a later analysis, each TCR beta chain was defined by its CDR3 amino acid sequence together with its V-gene family, and reads lacking a unique V-gene family were excluded. A later analysis removed 550 to 650 highly shared, low-generation-probability nucleotide sequences to deal with suspected cross-contamination and a sequencing artifact. In a later analysis, a clonal expansion index for each public chain was calculated from normalized within-repertoire ranks of inferred template counts. In a later analysis, generation probabilities were computed using a VDJ recombination model fitted to out-of-frame rearrangements, and the results were checked against IGoR. Hypergeometric tests were used in a later analysis to score TCR-TCR, TCR-HLA and TCR-CMV co-occurrence, with a repertoire-size bias correction applied to the TCR pairs. A later analysis estimated false discovery rates by permuting HLA or CMV assignments 20 times. In a later analysis, co-occurring TCRs were grouped using DBSCAN, and TCRdist sequence similarity was added for clustering within HLA-allele-positive subsets. Co-occurrence clustering excluded repertoires with fewer than 30,000 or more than 120,000 public chains, plus five with anomalous nucleotide sharing. The table comes from immuneACCESS by way of TCRdb, which keeps in-frame sequences with V and J called. Part of the clones is missing from these tables; in studies checked, under half for an unresolved V gene and the rest for unknown reasons. V, J and clone size were drawn from that table, and D and trimming were deduced from the DNA. In all, the sample holds 150,000 to 170,000 clones, and around 79% of those were seen once. Of the sample, around 1.4% falls within the top ten clones.

Recombination linked TRBV7-9 to TRBJ2-3; a weak D assignment points to TRBD1 (6 bases agree). Sequenced input: PBMCs. This receptor was obtained from a man aged 18 to 35 in good health and CMV-seronegative. The CDR3 sequence is CASSLDRDTDTQYF. The sequence in DNA is TGTGCCAGCAGCTTAGACAGGGACACAGATACGCAGTATTTT.